Listed below are T cell receptor beta chains from one sample, sequenced in a study of cytomegalovirus exposure and HLA in healthy donors. Assay: immunoSEQ multiplex PCR; the TCRdb copy retains only in-frame clones and omits some. The sample includes some 130,000 clones, around three quarters seen only once; the top ten take roughly 1%. Specimen: PBMCs. All receptors come from a man aged 18 to 30 in good health and CMV-seronegative. Both conserved end residues are part of each CDR3. The order of the fields is V gene, J gene, CDR3 protein.

TRBV6-1	TRBJ1-1	CASSEGGEGAFF
TRBV25-1	TRBJ1-6	CASSGDRGRNNSPLHF
TRBV7-9	TRBJ1-3	CSSSTRDRGPGNTIYF
TRBV19	TRBJ1-5	CASSPAGPQHF
TRBV7-9	NA	CASSFGTPPYEQYF
TRBV5-4	TRBJ2-3	CASTARRTDTQYF
TRBV6-5	TRBJ1-1	CASSYGQTAEAFF
TRBV19	TRBJ1-5	CASSAETAGNNQPQHF
TRBV4-2	TRBJ2-2	CASSQVPGGTTGELFF
TRBV2	TRBJ1-4	CASSVRPEVKLFF
TRBV7-9	NA	CASNGEGTYEQYF
TRBV27	TRBJ1-4	CASSHRGPVEKLFF
TRBV10-2	TRBJ2-7	CASRTGGTYEQYF
TRBV6-1	TRBJ2-3	CASSPLETDTQYF
TRBV2	TRBJ2-7	CASATLGGVTYEQYF
TRBV11-2	TRBJ2-1	CASSLEWGGSSSYNEQFF
TRBV19	TRBJ2-3	CASSLGGDFTDTQYF
TRBV5-1	TRBJ1-3	CASSLLASSGNTIYF
TRBV11-2	TRBJ2-7	CASSSHRGKGYEQYF
TRBV4-2	TRBJ1-2	CASRPGQTSNYGYTF